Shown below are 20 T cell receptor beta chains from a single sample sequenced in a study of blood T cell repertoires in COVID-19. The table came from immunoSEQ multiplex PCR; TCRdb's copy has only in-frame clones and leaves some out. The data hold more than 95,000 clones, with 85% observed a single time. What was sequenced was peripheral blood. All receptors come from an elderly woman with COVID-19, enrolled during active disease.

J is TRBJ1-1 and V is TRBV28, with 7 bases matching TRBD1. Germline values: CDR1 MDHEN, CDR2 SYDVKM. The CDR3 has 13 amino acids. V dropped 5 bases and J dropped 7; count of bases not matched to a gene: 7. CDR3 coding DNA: TGTGCCAGCAGTAGCCTCCGGGACAGTGAAGCTTTCTTT. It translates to CASSSLRDSEAFF.

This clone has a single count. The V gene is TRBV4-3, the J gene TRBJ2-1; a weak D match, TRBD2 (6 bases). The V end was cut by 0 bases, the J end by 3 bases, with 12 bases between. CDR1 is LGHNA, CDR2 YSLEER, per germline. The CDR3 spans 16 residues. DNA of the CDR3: TGCGCCAGCAGCCAAGAGGGGCGGGGTCGCTACAATGAGCAGTTCTTC. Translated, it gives CASSQEGRGRYNEQFF.

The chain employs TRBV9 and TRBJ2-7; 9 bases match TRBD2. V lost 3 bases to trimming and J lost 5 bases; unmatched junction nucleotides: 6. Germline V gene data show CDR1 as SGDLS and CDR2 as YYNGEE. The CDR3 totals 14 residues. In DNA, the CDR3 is TGTGCCAGCAGCGCGGCGGGAGGGCACGACGAGCAGTACTTC. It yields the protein CASSAAGGHDEQYF.

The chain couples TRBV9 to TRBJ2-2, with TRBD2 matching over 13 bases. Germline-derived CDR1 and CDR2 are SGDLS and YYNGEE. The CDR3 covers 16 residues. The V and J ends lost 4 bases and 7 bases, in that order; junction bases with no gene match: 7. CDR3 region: CASSNGLAGDLGELFF. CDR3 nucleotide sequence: TGTGCCAGCAGCAACGGACTAGCGGGAGATCTCGGGGAGCTGTTTTTT.

The CDR3 region is CASSTRTDYNEQFF. The CDR3 coding sequence is TGTGCCAGTAGTACGCGGACAGACTACAATGAGCAGTTCTTC. This sequence joins TRBV19 and TRBJ2-1; a weak D match, TRBD1 (6 bases). CDR1 is LNHDA, CDR2 SQIVND, per germline (reference sequence). The V gene lost 4 bases and the J gene lost 3 bases, with 10 bases spanning the gap. The CDR3 loop spans 14 amino acids. The full variable domain, with the rest looked up from reference TRBV19 and TRBJ2-1, is DGGITQSPKYLFRKEGQNVTLSCEQNLNHDAMYWYRQDPGQGLRLIYYSQIVNDFQKGDIAEGYSVSREKKESFPLTVTSAQKNPTAFYLCASSTRTDYNEQFFGPGTRLTVL.

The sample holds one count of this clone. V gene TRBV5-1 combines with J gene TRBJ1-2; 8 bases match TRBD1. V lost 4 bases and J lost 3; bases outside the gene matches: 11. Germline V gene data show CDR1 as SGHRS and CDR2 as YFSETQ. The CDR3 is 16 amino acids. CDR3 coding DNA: TGCGCCAGCAGCATGGGACAGGCCAAAGAATACTATGGCTACACCTTC. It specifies CASSMGQAKEYYGYTF.

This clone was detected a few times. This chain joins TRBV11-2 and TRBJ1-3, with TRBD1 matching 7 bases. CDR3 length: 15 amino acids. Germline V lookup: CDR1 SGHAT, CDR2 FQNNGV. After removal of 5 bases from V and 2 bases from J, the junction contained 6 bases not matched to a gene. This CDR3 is CASSNRGRAGNTIYF. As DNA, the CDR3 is TGTGCCAGCAGCAACAGGGGACGCGCTGGAAACACCATATATTTT.

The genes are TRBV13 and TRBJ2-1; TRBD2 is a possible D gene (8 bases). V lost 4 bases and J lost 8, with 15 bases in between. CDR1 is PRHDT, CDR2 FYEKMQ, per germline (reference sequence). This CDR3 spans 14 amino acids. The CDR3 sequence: CASSWGLGGDEQFF. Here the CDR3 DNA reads TGTGCCAGCAGCTGGGGACTAGGGGGCGATGAGCAGTTCTTC.

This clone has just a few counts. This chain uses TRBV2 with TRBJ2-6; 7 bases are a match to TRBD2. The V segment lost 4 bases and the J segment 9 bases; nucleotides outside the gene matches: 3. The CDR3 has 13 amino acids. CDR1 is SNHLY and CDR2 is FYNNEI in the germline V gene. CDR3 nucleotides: TGTGCCAGCAGTGTTCTAGCGGTCAACGTCCTGACTTTC. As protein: CASSVLAVNVLTF.

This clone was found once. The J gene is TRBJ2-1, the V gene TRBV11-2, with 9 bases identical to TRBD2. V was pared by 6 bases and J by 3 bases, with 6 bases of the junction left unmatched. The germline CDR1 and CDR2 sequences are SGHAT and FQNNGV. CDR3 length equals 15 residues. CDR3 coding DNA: TGTGCCAGCAGATCTAGCGGGATATACTACAATGAGCAGTTCTTC. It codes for CASRSSGIYYNEQFF.

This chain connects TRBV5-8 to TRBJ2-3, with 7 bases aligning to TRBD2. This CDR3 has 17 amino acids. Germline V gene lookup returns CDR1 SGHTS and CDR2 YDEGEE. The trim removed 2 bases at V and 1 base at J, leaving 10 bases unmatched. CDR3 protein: CASSFALGAGGTDTQYF. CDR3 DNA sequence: TGTGCCAGCAGCTTCGCGCTGGGCGCGGGAGGCACAGATACGCAGTATTTT.

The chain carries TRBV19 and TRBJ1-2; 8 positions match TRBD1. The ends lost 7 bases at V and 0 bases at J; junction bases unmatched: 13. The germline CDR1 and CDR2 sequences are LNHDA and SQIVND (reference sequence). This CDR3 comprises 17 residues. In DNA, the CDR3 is TGTGCCAGTATCCCTCCCGGGTGGACAGGGACTAACTATGGCTACACCTTC. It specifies CASIPPGWTGTNYGYTF.

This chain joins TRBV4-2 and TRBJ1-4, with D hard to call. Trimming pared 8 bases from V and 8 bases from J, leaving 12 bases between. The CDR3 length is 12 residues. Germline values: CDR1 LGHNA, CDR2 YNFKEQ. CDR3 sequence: CASGITGEKLFF. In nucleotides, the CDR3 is TGTGCCAGCGGAATAACGGGGGAAAAACTGTTTTTT.

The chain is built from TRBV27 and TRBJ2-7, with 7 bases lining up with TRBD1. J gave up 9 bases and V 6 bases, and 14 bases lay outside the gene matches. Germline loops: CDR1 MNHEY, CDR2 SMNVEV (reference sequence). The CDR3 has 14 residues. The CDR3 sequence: CASSYSTGPGRQYF. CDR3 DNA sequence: TGTGCCAGCAGCTACTCGACAGGGCCGGGGAGGCAGTACTTC.

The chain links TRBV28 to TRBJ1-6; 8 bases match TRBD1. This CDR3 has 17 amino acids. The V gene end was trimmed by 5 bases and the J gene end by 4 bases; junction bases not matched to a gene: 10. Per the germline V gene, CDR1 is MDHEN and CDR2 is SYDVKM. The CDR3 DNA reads TGTGCCAGCAGTGGGGACAGGCAAAGGGGATATAATTCACCCCTCCACTTT. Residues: CASSGDRQRGYNSPLHF.

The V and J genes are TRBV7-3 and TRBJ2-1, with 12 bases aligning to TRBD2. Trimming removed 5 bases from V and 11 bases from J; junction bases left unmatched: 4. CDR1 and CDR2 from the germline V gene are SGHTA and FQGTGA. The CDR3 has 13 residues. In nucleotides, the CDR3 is TGTGCCAGCAGCCCACTAGCGGGAGGACAGCAGTTCTTC. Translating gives CASSPLAGGQQFF. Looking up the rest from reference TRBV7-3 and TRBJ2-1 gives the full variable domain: GAGVSQTPSNKVTEKGKYVELRCDPISGHTALYWYRQSLGQGPEFLIYFQGTGAADDSGLPNDRFFAVRPEGSVSTLKIQRTERGDSAVYLCASSPLAGGQQFFGPGTRLTVL.

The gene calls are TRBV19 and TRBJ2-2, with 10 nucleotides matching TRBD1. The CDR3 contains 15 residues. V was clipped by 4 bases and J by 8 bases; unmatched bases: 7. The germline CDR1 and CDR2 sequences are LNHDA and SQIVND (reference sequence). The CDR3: CASSTGQGTLGELFF. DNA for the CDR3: TGTGCCAGTAGTACGGGACAGGGGACCTTAGGGGAGCTGTTTTTT.

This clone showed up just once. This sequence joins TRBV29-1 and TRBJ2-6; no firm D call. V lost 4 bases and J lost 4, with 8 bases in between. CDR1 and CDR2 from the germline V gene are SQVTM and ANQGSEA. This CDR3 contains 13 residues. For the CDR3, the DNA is TGCAGCGTTGGTGGCACGGGGGCCAACGTCCTGACTTTC. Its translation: CSVGGTGANVLTF.

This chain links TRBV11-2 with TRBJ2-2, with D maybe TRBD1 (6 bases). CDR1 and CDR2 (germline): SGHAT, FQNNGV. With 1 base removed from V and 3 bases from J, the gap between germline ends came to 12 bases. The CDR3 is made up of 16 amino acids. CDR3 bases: TGTGCCAGCAGCTTAGTTGGCAGGGGATACACCGGGGAGCTGTTTTTT. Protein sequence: CASSLVGRGYTGELFF. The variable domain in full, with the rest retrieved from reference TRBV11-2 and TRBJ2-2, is EAGVAQSPRYKIIEKRQSVAFWCNPISGHATLYWYQQILGQGPKLLIQFQNNGVVDDSQLPKDRFSAERLKGVDSTLKIQPAKLEDSAVYLCASSLVGRGYTGELFFGEGSRLTVL.

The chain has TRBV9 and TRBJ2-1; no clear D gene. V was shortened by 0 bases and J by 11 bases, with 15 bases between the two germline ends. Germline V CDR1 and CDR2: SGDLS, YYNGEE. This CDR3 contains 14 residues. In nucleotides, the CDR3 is TGTGCCAGCAGCGTAGCTCCCGGAGAATTAAAGCAGTTCTTC. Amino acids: CASSVAPGELKQFF.